This T cell receptor (beta chain) derives from a study of tumor-infiltrating lymphocytes in localized non-small cell lung cancer. Study at large: Several tumor histologies, both smoking statuses, and some post-neoadjuvant chemotherapy samples were included.

The CDR3 sequence is 13 residues long. Looked up from germline, CDR1 is SGHDN and CDR2 is FVKESK. Sequencing used immunoSEQ multiplex PCR; TCRdb keeps in-frame clones, though not all of them. The table records some 14,000 clones, around four fifths of them present only once. This clone showed up just a few times. At one boundary the junction diverges from the germline segment, which might be a read error. Sequencing used uninvolved lung tissue not adjacent to the tumor. The chain employs TRBV14 and TRBJ2-7; no definite D call. This TCR was sampled from a human donor with non-small cell lung cancer. The CDR3 coding sequence is TGTGCCAGCAGCCCCACTGGGCCGCCGGCTATAGACTTC. It specifies CASSPTGPPAIDF.